A single sample is the source of the 25 T cell receptor beta chains below, sequenced in a study of CD8 T cells in ankylosing spondylitis. TCRdb re-derived calls from the 5' RACE reads in MiXCR, one entry per CDR3 protein. The sample yields around 42,000 distinct CDR3 sequences, about 2.5% seen once. Sequencing used blood, either unsorted or a sorted T cell fraction (not recorded which). The receptor set was obtained from a male donor with ankylosing spondylitis or in good health (not recorded which).

This clonotype has at least ten counts. The gene calls are TRBV9 and TRBJ2-5, with unresolved D. Looked up from germline, CDR1 is SGDLS and CDR2 is YYNGEE. The CDR3 has 15 amino acids. V was pared by 0 bases and J by 2 bases, with 11 bases between. The CDR3 spells CASSVEGLGQETQYF. In DNA, the CDR3 is TGTGCCAGCAGCGTAGAGGGTCTCGGTCAAGAGACCCAGTACTTC.

This clonotype was counted many times. The chain recombines TRBV9 with TRBJ1-5; D is unclear. CDR3 length: 13 residues. V lost 10 bases, J lost 2 bases, and 13 bases lay in between. Looked up from germline, CDR1 is SGDLS and CDR2 is YYNGEE. The CDR3 loop reads CASSRIGNQPQHF. The DNA of the CDR3 is TGTGCCTCCTCCCGTATCGGCAATCAGCCCCAGCATTTT.

Many counts were recorded for this clonotype. The V and J genes are TRBV9 and TRBJ1-2; D is undetermined. V was pared by 4 bases and J by 8 bases, with 18 bases between. Per germline, CDR1 SGDLS and CDR2 YYNGEE. There are 14 residues in the CDR3. CDR3 nucleotide sequence: TGTGCCAGCAGCCCCTCCCCAGAACCAGTCGGCTACACCTTC. Its translation is CASSPSPEPVGYTF.

This clonotype has ten or more counts. As DNA, the CDR3 is TGTGCCAGCGACAGGCGGACCGGGGAGCTGTTTTTT. It translates to CASDRRTGELFF. The chain employs TRBV9 and TRBJ2-2; a possible D gene is TRBD1 (6 bases). Germline V CDR1 and CDR2: SGDLS, YYNGEE. V lost 7 bases and J 5 bases, leaving 9 bases between the germline ends. CDR3 length: 12 amino acids.

This clonotype was observed many times. This rearrangement joins TRBV9 to TRBJ1-1; possible D gene TRBD1, 6 bases. The germline CDR1 and CDR2 sequences are SGDLS and YYNGEE. V lost 6 bases to trimming and J lost 0 bases, with 15 bases between them. The CDR3 extends over 15 amino acids. In DNA, the CDR3 is TGTGCCAGCACCGAAAGGACAGACATGAACACTGAAGCTTTCTTT. This encodes CASTERTDMNTEAFF.

This clonotype was seen at least ten times. The chain combines TRBV9 with TRBJ2-2; tentative D call: TRBD2 (7 bases). The length of the CDR3 is 15 residues. Germline V gene sequence: CDR1 SGDLS, CDR2 YYNGEE. Trimming took off 5 bases at V and 0 bases at J, with 11 bases between the two ends. In DNA form, the CDR3 reads TGTGCCAGCAGAAAGGGGGGGTCGAACACCGGGGAGCTGTTTTTT. Protein product: CASRKGGSNTGELFF.

This clonotype was seen ten or more times. The chain couples TRBV9 to TRBJ2-6; 8 nucleotides align to TRBD1. V dropped 3 bases and J dropped 4; count of bases not matched to a gene: 6. Per the germline V gene, CDR1 is SGDLS and CDR2 is YYNGEE. CDR3 length: 16 amino acids. CDR3 coding DNA: TGTGCCAGCAGCGCCCAGGGGGCTTGGGGGGCCAACGTCCTGACTTTC. As protein: CASSAQGAWGANVLTF.

This clonotype was seen at least ten times. This chain joins TRBV9 and TRBJ1-1; the D is unclear. CDR1 and CDR2 from the germline V gene are SGDLS and YYNGEE. The germline V and J ends were trimmed by 0 bases and 0 bases, with 6 bases remaining between them. This CDR3 is 14 amino acids long. The CDR3 is CASSVGQVNTEAFF. Here the CDR3 DNA reads TGTGCCAGCAGCGTAGGGCAGGTGAACACTGAAGCTTTCTTT.

This clonotype has a count of ten or more. The rearrangement uses TRBV9 and TRBJ2-2; 8 bases are shared with TRBD1. The length of the CDR3 is 16 residues. Unmatched junction bases numbered 8, after V lost 0 bases and J lost 7 bases. Germline V CDR1 and CDR2: SGDLS, YYNGEE. CDR3: CASSVASGGVGGELFF. In DNA form, the CDR3 reads TGTGCCAGCAGCGTAGCTTCAGGGGGCGTCGGCGGGGAGCTGTTTTTT.

This clonotype was counted many times. This sequence joins TRBV9 and TRBJ2-2; D remains ambiguous. V lost 0 bases and J 1 base, leaving 4 bases between the germline ends. CDR1 is SGDLS, CDR2 YYNGEE, per germline. This CDR3 region has 14 residues. CDR3 sequence (DNA): TGTGCCAGCAGCGTAGGGCGGAACACCGGGGAGCTGTTTTTT. Protein sequence: CASSVGRNTGELFF.

This clonotype was detected many times. The rearrangement links TRBV9 to TRBJ1-1, with TRBD1 as a possible D gene (6 bases). Germline lookup yields CDR1 SGDLS and CDR2 YYNGEE. V was clipped by 0 bases and J by 0 bases, with 15 bases between them. This CDR3 contains 17 residues. The CDR3 nucleotides read TGTGCCAGCAGCGTAGGGGTCCGGGGGGGCCTGAACACTGAAGCTTTCTTT. Protein product: CASSVGVRGGLNTEAFF.

Many counts were recorded for this clonotype. J is TRBJ2-1 and V is TRBV9; 10 nucleotides match TRBD2. Trimming removed 3 bases from V and 2 bases from J; junction bases left unmatched: 2. Germline-derived CDR1 and CDR2 are SGDLS and YYNGEE. The CDR3 sequence is 15 residues long. CDR3 nucleotide sequence: TGTGCCAGCAGCGCGACTAGCGGGCCCTACAATGAGCAGTTCTTC. This gives the protein CASSATSGPYNEQFF.

The table lists this clonotype with many counts. The V call is TRBV9, the J call TRBJ2-1; 13 bases are shared with TRBD2. Germline CDR1 is SGDLS and CDR2 is YYNGEE. V lost 4 bases and J lost 5; bases outside the gene matches: 6. The CDR3 loop spans 16 amino acids. Here the CDR3 reads CASSIGTSGVNNEQFF. The CDR3 region has the DNA TGTGCCAGCAGCATTGGGACTAGCGGGGTCAACAATGAGCAGTTCTTC.

Many counts were recorded for this clonotype. This chain joins TRBV9 and TRBJ2-7; 9 positions agree with TRBD1. Trimming removed 0 bases from V and 1 base from J; junction bases left unmatched: 8. Germline V lookup: CDR1 SGDLS, CDR2 YYNGEE. The CDR3 has 17 residues. CDR3: CASSVGGGGTGSYEQYF. The CDR3 DNA reads TGTGCCAGCAGCGTAGGTGGGGGAGGGACAGGGTCCTACGAGCAGTACTTC.

Ten or more counts support this clonotype. The V gene is TRBV9, the J gene TRBJ2-3; D uncertain. The germline V gene has CDR1 SGDLS and CDR2 YYNGEE. This CDR3 is 13 amino acids long. With 2 bases removed from V and 7 bases from J, the gap between germline ends came to 11 bases. The CDR3 coding sequence is TGTGCCAGCAGCGTGGAGTCAAGAAATACGCAGTATTTT. Its translation: CASSVESRNTQYF. The variable domain in full, with the rest retrieved from reference TRBV9 and TRBJ2-3, is DSGVTQTPKHLITATGQRVTLRCSPRSGDLSVYWYQQSLDQGLQFLIQYYNGEERAKGNILERFSAQQFPDLHSELNLSSLELGDSALYFCASSVESRNTQYFGPGTRLTVL.

Ten or more counts support this clonotype. The rearrangement uses TRBV9 and TRBJ1-1; TRBD1 matches 8 bases. The germline CDR1 and CDR2 sequences are SGDLS and YYNGEE. The CDR3 extends over 15 amino acids. Germline trimming cut 3 bases from V and 0 bases from J; bases unmatched to any gene: 4. The CDR3 reads CASSGDRNLNTEAFF. CDR3 bases: TGTGCCAGCAGCGGGGACAGGAACCTGAACACTGAAGCTTTCTTT.

This clonotype was found many times. The CDR3 DNA reads as TGTGCCAGCAGCACTCATCCGGACAGGCCGGGAGAAGCTTTCTTT. Its protein product is CASSTHPDRPGEAFF. V usage is TRBV9 and J usage is TRBJ1-1, with 7 bases identical to TRBD1. The CDR3 sequence is 15 residues long. V lost 4 bases to trimming and J lost 8 bases; unmatched junction nucleotides: 14. Germline V gene data show CDR1 as SGDLS and CDR2 as YYNGEE.

This clonotype was observed at least ten times. This chain uses TRBV9 with TRBJ2-1; no definite D call. The germline V and J ends were trimmed by 0 bases and 0 bases, with 7 bases remaining between them. Germline-derived CDR1 and CDR2 are SGDLS and YYNGEE. CDR3 length: 15 amino acids. The CDR3 protein is CASSVAFYSYNEQFF. In DNA form, the CDR3 reads TGTGCCAGCAGCGTAGCGTTCTACTCCTACAATGAGCAGTTCTTC.

This clonotype has a count of ten or more. This chain links TRBV9 with TRBJ1-5; D not certain. The CDR3 length is 15 residues. Trimming removed 3 bases at V and 2 bases at J, with 12 bases between. CDR1 and CDR2 (germline): SGDLS, YYNGEE. The CDR3 sequence is CASSAGSSGNQPQHF. The CDR3 nucleotides read TGTGCCAGCAGCGCTGGGTCTTCGGGCAATCAGCCCCAGCATTTT.

This clonotype occurred many times. V gene TRBV9 combines with J gene TRBJ1-6; D remains unclear. V lost 0 bases, J lost 0 bases, and 7 bases lay in between. CDR1 and CDR2 (germline): SGDLS, YYNGEE. This CDR3 spans 16 amino acids. CDR3 nucleotide sequence: TGTGCCAGCAGCGTAGCTCAGAGCTCCTATAATTCACCCCTCCACTTT. The encoded protein is CASSVAQSSYNSPLHF. The full variable domain, with the rest looked up from reference TRBV9 and TRBJ1-6, is DSGVTQTPKHLITATGQRVTLRCSPRSGDLSVYWYQQSLDQGLQFLIQYYNGEERAKGNILERFSAQQFPDLHSELNLSSLELGDSALYFCASSVAQSSYNSPLHFGNGTRLTVT.

Many counts were recorded for this clonotype. The chain recombines TRBV9 with TRBJ2-5; either TRBD1 or TRBD2 may supply D (5 bases each). CDR1 is SGDLS and CDR2 is YYNGEE in the germline V gene. V lost 4 bases, J lost 1 base, and 14 bases lay in between. The length of the CDR3 is 15 residues. The CDR3 reads CASSLNPGTQETQYF. As DNA, the CDR3 is TGTGCCAGCAGCCTTAACCCGGGGACCCAAGAGACCCAGTACTTC.

This clonotype was seen many times. The rearrangement uses TRBV9 and TRBJ2-3, with TRBD2 matching over 13 bases. V lost 4 bases, J lost 4 bases, and 6 bases stayed unmatched. CDR1 SGDLS and CDR2 YYNGEE come from the germline V gene. This CDR3 is 16 amino acids long. The CDR3 nucleotides are TGTGCCAGCAGCTTAACTAGCGGGAGGGCCCCAGATACGCAGTATTTT. As protein: CASSLTSGRAPDTQYF.

This clonotype occurred many times. The chain is built from TRBV9 and TRBJ2-1, with D possibly matching TRBD2 (6 bases). The CDR3 extends over 14 amino acids. V lost 0 bases, J lost 6 bases, and 10 bases lay in between. Germline CDR1 SGDLS, CDR2 YYNGEE. The CDR3 region is CASSVATSFNEQFF. The CDR3 nucleotides are TGTGCCAGCAGCGTAGCTACTAGCTTCAATGAGCAGTTCTTC.

Ten or more counts support this clonotype. The V gene is TRBV9, the J gene TRBJ1-5; D perhaps matches TRBD1 (5 bases). The ends were cut back, 3 bases at V and 3 bases at J, with 7 bases in the middle. Germline lookup yields CDR1 SGDLS and CDR2 YYNGEE. The CDR3 is 13 amino acids. CDR3 protein: CASSEGTNQPQHF. Here the CDR3 DNA reads TGTGCCAGCAGCGAGGGGACCAATCAGCCCCAGCATTTT. Combining the CDR3 with reference TRBV9 and TRBJ1-5 gives the whole variable domain DSGVTQTPKHLITATGQRVTLRCSPRSGDLSVYWYQQSLDQGLQFLIQYYNGEERAKGNILERFSAQQFPDLHSELNLSSLELGDSALYFCASSEGTNQPQHFGDGTRLSIL.

This clonotype was seen repeatedly, ten times or more. The chain has TRBV9 and TRBJ2-7; perhaps D is TRBD1 or TRBD2 (6 bases each). CDR3 length: 14 residues. CDR1 is SGDLS and CDR2 is YYNGEE in the germline V gene. V lost 3 bases and J 2 bases, leaving 12 bases between the germline ends. The CDR3 DNA is TGTGCCAGCAGCGAGGGGGGCAAAACCTACGAGCAGTACTTC. Encoded protein: CASSEGGKTYEQYF.